Below, 3 T cell receptor beta chains from the same sample are listed, as sequenced in a study of blood T cells in healthy people across ages. Then a second PCR, running roughly 7 to 11 cycles, was carried out with a sample-barcoded 5' primer and a J-beta primer mix. One entry per CDR3 protein results from TCRdb running MiXCR on the 5' RACE reads. Counted here are roughly 800,000 distinct CDR3 sequences, roughly 60% occurring once; the ten biggest clones make up roughly 20%. The sample comprised blood. The receptors stem from a man aged 25-40 years in good health.

The chain has TRBV7-3 and TRBJ2-5; D is possibly TRBD2 (6 bases). The tail of the sequence fits TRBJ2-7 better, so the J call may be wrong. Germline values: CDR1 SGHTA, CDR2 FQGTGA. The CDR3 is made up of 15 amino acids. CDR3 nucleotide sequence: TGTGCCAGCAGCTCGACCCTGGAGGGGCGGCCCGAGCAGTACTTC. It specifies CASSSTLEGRPEQYF.

The gene calls are TRBV3-1 and TRBJ2-7, with D perhaps matching TRBD1 or TRBD2 (6 bases each). V lost 5 bases to trimming and J lost 3 bases, with 14 bases between them. The CDR3 runs 14 residues. CDR1 and CDR2 (germline): LGHDT, YNNKEL (reference sequence). The CDR3 sequence is CASSGGDTYYEQYF. The CDR3 coding sequence is TGTGCCAGCAGCGGAGGGGACACGTACTACGAGCAGTACTTC.

This clonotype was counted a single time. V gene TRBV12-3 or TRBV12-4 combines with J gene TRBJ1-2; the match to TRBD1 covers 7 bases. The trim removed 7 bases at V and 3 bases at J, leaving 8 bases unmatched. This CDR3 is built from 14 residues. CDR3 sequence (DNA): TGTGCCAGCACCCAGGGACAGAGGGACTATGGCTACACCTTC. This codes for CASTQGQRDYGYTF.